These T cell receptor beta chains were read from a single sample in a study of PD-L1 blockade in urothelial cancer. Sequencing used immunoSEQ multiplex PCR; TCRdb keeps in-frame clones, though not all of them. Of about 74,000 clones detected, roughly 84% appear once; the ten largest clones hold less than 5.5%. The source material was PBMCs, sampled around atezolizumab (anti-PD-L1) treatment. The receptors were gathered from a man between 65 and 85 years old with urothelial cancer. The conserved cysteine and the conserved F or W are not part of the CDR3 here. A D gene is named only where the DNA matches it firmly.

D: NA
J: TRBJ1-3
V: TRBV5-6
CDR3: ASSTGSYRNTIY

D: NA
J: TRBJ2-7
V: TRBV2
CDR3: ASRTGLLDYEQY

D: NA
J: TRBJ2-1
V: TRBV7-3
CDR3: ASSFGGLYNEQF

D: NA
J: TRBJ1-1
V: TRBV2
CDR3: ASRVGPNTEAF

D: NA
J: TRBJ1-2
V: TRBV7-2
CDR3: ASSYGDGTRYGYT

D: NA
J: TRBJ2-3
V: TRBV18
CDR3: ASSRPQGRIGGGDTQY

D: TRBD2
J: TRBJ2-1
V: TRBV15
CDR3: ATSSPSGSTNEQF

D: TRBD1
J: TRBJ2-1
V: TRBV6-1
CDR3: ASSEWDRGFYNEQF

D: TRBD2
J: TRBJ2-3
V: TRBV7-2
CDR3: ASSLAGHRGTSGRASTDTQY

D: TRBD2
J: TRBJ2-1
V: TRBV9
CDR3: ASSVAGQRGYNEQF

D: NA
J: TRBJ1-1
V: TRBV14
CDR3: ASGQNTEAF

D: NA
J: TRBJ1-3
V: TRBV6-5
CDR3: ASSYSGQSSGNTIY

D: NA
J: TRBJ1-2
V: TRBV28
CDR3: ASSWPGAGGHGYT

D: TRBD1
J: TRBJ1-3
V: TRBV5-1
CDR3: ASSTGQASGDTIY

D: TRBD2
J: TRBJ2-5
V: TRBV28
CDR3: ASSPGLAVQETQY

D: TRBD2
J: TRBJ2-1
V: TRBV7-6
CDR3: ASSLAASGGLTGEQF

D: NA
J: TRBJ1-5
V: TRBV19
CDR3: ASSMYRERNQPQH

D: TRBD1
J: TRBJ2-7
V: TRBV27
CDR3: ASSLRGQGPSYEQY

D: NA
J: TRBJ2-3
V: TRBV16
CDR3: ASSQKYTDTQY

D: TRBD1
J: TRBJ2-5
V: TRBV2
CDR3: ASSETGGQGGETQY

D: TRBD1
J: TRBJ1-1
V: TRBV7-6
CDR3: ASGPGGNTEAF

D: TRBD2
J: TRBJ2-3
V: TRBV9
CDR3: ASSETPGGRGTDTQY

D: NA
J: TRBJ1-6
V: TRBV4-1
CDR3: ASSQGQARLGSPLH

D: NA
J: TRBJ2-3
V: TRBV11-1
CDR3: ASSLMDSFTDTQY

D: TRBD2
J: TRBJ2-1
V: TRBV18
CDR3: ASSPPGLAVYNEQF

D: NA
J: TRBJ2-7
V: TRBV6-5
CDR3: ASRSVYEQY

D: NA
J: TRBJ2-5
V: TRBV29-1
CDR3: SVGLTAYQETQY

D: TRBD2
J: TRBJ2-5
V: TRBV6-5
CDR3: ASSREGETQY

D: NA
J: TRBJ2-5
V: TRBV11-2
CDR3: ASSEWGRGETQY

D: NA
J: TRBJ1-1
V: TRBV7-6
CDR3: ASGADLNTEAF

D: TRBD1
J: TRBJ1-2
V: TRBV15
CDR3: ATSRVRGGTGADGYT

D: NA
J: TRBJ1-2
V: TRBV15
CDR3: ATSRYRDPTYGYT

D: NA
J: TRBJ1-1
V: TRBV2
CDR3: ASSVGGTEAF

D: NA
J: TRBJ1-1
V: TRBV9
CDR3: ASSVAGRRDSEAF

D: TRBD2
J: TRBJ2-1
V: TRBV6-5
CDR3: ASSYTSGQNNEQF

D: NA
J: TRBJ1-5
V: TRBV6-5
CDR3: ASREGGANQPQH

D: TRBD2
J: TRBJ2-2
V: TRBV6-8
CDR3: ASSYQLTSGNRLDTGELF

D: TRBD2
J: TRBJ2-5
V: TRBV28
CDR3: ASSPPGGPETQY

D: TRBD1
J: TRBJ1-5
V: TRBV19
CDR3: AARQGVNQPQH

D: TRBD1
J: TRBJ2-1
V: TRBV9
CDR3: ASSLSAGPGTGGGEQF

D: NA
J: TRBJ2-7
V: TRBV27
CDR3: ASSFLSSYEQY

D: NA
J: TRBJ1-2
V: TRBV7-6
CDR3: ASSLSPQGTSGGYT

D: NA
J: TRBJ1-4
V: TRBV5-1
CDR3: ASSLGQRNEKLF

D: NA
J: TRBJ2-1
V: TRBV6-5
CDR3: ASRLGEYEQF

D: TRBD2
J: TRBJ2-5
V: TRBV28
CDR3: ASSSYGGRGETQY

D: NA
J: TRBJ1-4
V: TRBV6-5
CDR3: ATSRGFGNEKLF

D: TRBD2
J: TRBJ2-2
V: TRBV5-1
CDR3: ASSLVGLARGTGELF

D: TRBD2
J: TRBJ2-3
V: TRBV6-1
CDR3: ASSAGGGTDTQY

D: TRBD2
J: TRBJ2-7
V: TRBV7-8
CDR3: ASSLYTSGRSRDEQY

D: TRBD1
J: TRBJ1-3
V: TRBV10-2
CDR3: ASSAGTGGIWIGNTIY

D: NA
J: TRBJ2-7
V: TRBV6-6
CDR3: ASSYSTRAASYEQY

D: NA
J: TRBJ2-1
V: TRBV12-5
CDR3: ASGQGGSYNEQF

D: NA
J: TRBJ2-3
V: TRBV6-5
CDR3: ASSYGQGTDTQY